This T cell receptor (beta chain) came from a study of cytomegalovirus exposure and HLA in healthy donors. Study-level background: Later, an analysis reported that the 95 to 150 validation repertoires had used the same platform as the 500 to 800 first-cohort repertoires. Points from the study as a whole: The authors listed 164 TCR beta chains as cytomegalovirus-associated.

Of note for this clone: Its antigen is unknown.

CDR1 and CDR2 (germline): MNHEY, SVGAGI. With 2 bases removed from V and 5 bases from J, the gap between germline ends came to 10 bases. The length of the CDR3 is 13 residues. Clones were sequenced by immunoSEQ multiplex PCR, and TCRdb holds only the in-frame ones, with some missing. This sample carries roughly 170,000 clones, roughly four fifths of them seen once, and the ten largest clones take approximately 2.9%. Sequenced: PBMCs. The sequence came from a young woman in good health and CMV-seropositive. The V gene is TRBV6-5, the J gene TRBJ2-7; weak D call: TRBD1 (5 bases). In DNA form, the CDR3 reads TGTGCCAGCAGTTACGGCCAGGGCCACGAGCAGTACTTC. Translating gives CASSYGQGHEQYF.